Below, 27 T cell receptor beta chains from the same sample are listed, as sequenced in a study of metastatic and nonmetastatic thyroid tumors. TCRdb recomputed clones from the PCR reads via MiXCR. The table shows 15,000 to 20,000 clones, with 29% occurring only once. Patients had received no treatment of any kind before thyroid surgery. Sequenced material: tumor tissue. The receptors were gathered from a male donor with papillary thyroid cancer or a benign thyroid nodule (not recorded which). Some clones in this sample may be carry-over from other donors' samples.

CDR3 coding DNA: TGCAGTGCTATCAGGACTAGCGAACGTCGCGAGCAGTACTTC. This sequence encodes CSAIRTSERREQYF. This chain joins TRBV20-1 and TRBJ2-7, with 9 positions matching TRBD2. The CDR3 is made up of 14 amino acids. Germline CDR1 reads DFQATT; CDR2 reads SNEGSKA (reference sequence). Germline trimming cut 4 bases from V and 6 bases from J; bases unmatched to any gene: 10.

Within the sample, this clone is medium-sized. The chain has TRBV19 and TRBJ2-4; 9 nucleotides line up with TRBD1. CDR1 is LNHDA, CDR2 SQIVND, per germline (reference sequence). The ends lost 4 bases at V and 1 base at J; junction bases unmatched: 8. This CDR3 has 17 residues. The CDR3 region is CASSTGQGRVAKNIQYF. The CDR3 bases are TGTGCCAGTAGTACGGGACAGGGAAGAGTGGCCAAAAACATTCAGTACTTC.

This clone was observed a handful of times. The rearrangement uses TRBV6-1 and TRBJ2-7; no clear D gene. V lost 10 bases to trimming and J lost 2 bases, with 18 bases between them. This CDR3 has 14 residues. Germline V gene sequence: CDR1 MNHNS, CDR2 SASEGT. CDR3 nucleotides: TGTGCCATCTCAGAGGAGCCACCAACCTACGAGCAGTACTTC. Translated: CAISEEPPTYEQYF.

The chain links TRBV5-4 to TRBJ1-1; no firm D call. The V and J ends lost 3 bases and 7 bases respectively, with 10 bases between them. This CDR3 region has 12 residues. From germline, CDR1 is SGHNT and CDR2 YYREEE (reference sequence). CDR3 region: CASSSTQSEAFF. In DNA form, the CDR3 reads TGTGCCAGCAGCTCGACACAGAGTGAAGCTTTCTTT.

This clone showed up just once. At one end the junction does not follow the germline gene, possibly because of a read error. The chain recombines TRBV4-1 with TRBJ2-3, with no clear D. This CDR3 comprises 15 residues. Per the germline V gene, CDR1 is MGHRA and CDR2 is YSYEKL. The CDR3 region has the DNA TGCGCCAGCAGTCAAGATAGAAAGGGTCAAGATACGCAGTATTTT. Amino acids: CASSQDRKGQDTQYF.

This clone was found a few times. The genes are TRBV12-3 or TRBV12-4 and TRBJ2-3; 9 nucleotides agree with TRBD2. Losses at the gene ends were 6 bases for V and 1 base for J; bases not matched to a gene: 2. The CDR3 covers 14 residues. CDR3 residues: CASRRTSGTDTQYF. The CDR3 coding sequence is TGTGCCAGCAGACGGACTAGCGGCACAGATACGCAGTATTTT.

This chain connects TRBV7-9 to TRBJ1-2, with TRBD1 as a possible D gene (5 bases). The CDR3 runs 14 residues. V was shortened by 1 base and J by 6 bases, with 12 bases between the two germline ends. Germline V gene sequence: CDR1 SEHNR, CDR2 FQNEAQ (reference sequence). CDR3 coding DNA: TGTGCCAGCAGCTTAGGTCACAGGACCCATGGCTACACCTTC. Translating it yields CASSLGHRTHGYTF.

This clone turned up a few times. Its ends do not fully match the called genes, so a read error is possible. V usage is TRBV6-6 and J usage is TRBJ2-1; D may be TRBD2 (5 bases). The CDR3 has 15 residues. Per the germline V gene, CDR1 is MNHNY and CDR2 is SVGAGI (reference sequence). CDR3 sequence: CASSDSAGSYNEQFF. CDR3 coding DNA: TGTGCCAGCAGTGACTCGGCGGGCTCCTACAATGAGCAGTTCTTC.

In this sample, this clone turned up many times. The chain joins TRBV5-6 to TRBJ2-5; D may be TRBD1 (6 bases). In germline, CDR1 is SGHDT, CDR2 YYEEEE. V was trimmed by 2 bases and J by 4 bases, leaving 12 bases between them. This CDR3 is 14 amino acids long. The CDR3 region has the DNA TGTGCCAGCAGCTTTAGGACAGCCGGAGAGACCCAGTACTTC. This codes for CASSFRTAGETQYF.

This clone was seen many times. The rearrangement links TRBV10-3 to TRBJ2-7, with 9 bases that match TRBD2. V lost 11 bases, J lost 6 bases, and 14 bases stayed unmatched. The length of the CDR3 is 14 residues. CDR1 and CDR2 from the germline V gene are ENHRY and SYGVKD. This CDR3 reads CAAGGRAEEGEQYF. CDR3 nucleotides: TGTGCCGCGGGGGGGAGGGCCGAAGAGGGCGAGCAGTACTTC.

V and J are TRBV20-1 and TRBJ2-7; TRBD2 aligns across 10 bases. CDR1 is DFQATT, CDR2 SNEGSKA, per germline (reference sequence). J gave up 4 bases and V 4 bases, and 4 bases lay outside the gene matches. This CDR3 comprises 13 residues. CDR3 amino acids: CSAKPSGSYEQYF. The CDR3 DNA sequence: TGCAGTGCTAAGCCTAGCGGGAGTTACGAGCAGTACTTC.

The V and J genes are TRBV6-4 and TRBJ2-5; 8 bases are shared with TRBD2. CDR1 and CDR2 (germline): MRHNA, SNTAGT. The CDR3 is 16 residues long. The V and J ends lost 0 bases and 5 bases, in that order; junction bases with no gene match: 8. CDR3 loop: CASSDSSGGGWETQYF. The CDR3 DNA reads TGTGCCAGCAGTGACTCGAGCGGGGGAGGATGGGAGACCCAGTACTTC.

The rearrangement uses TRBV20-1 and TRBJ2-6, with D tentatively TRBD1 (6 bases). CDR1 DFQATT and CDR2 SNEGSKA come from the germline V gene (reference sequence). V lost 0 bases to trimming and J lost 2 bases, with 8 bases between them. This CDR3 contains 15 residues. The CDR3 DNA reads TGCAGTGCTAGAGATGGGGGCGCTGGGGCCAACGTCCTGACTTTC. Protein sequence: CSARDGGAGANVLTF.

This chain joins TRBV7-9 and TRBJ2-7; D is perhaps TRBD1 (6 bases). Trimming shortened V by 2 bases and J by 7 bases, and 18 bases separated the two germline ends. The CDR3 runs to 15 residues. CDR1 SEHNR and CDR2 FQNEAQ come from the germline V gene (reference sequence). CDR3 sequence (DNA): TGTGCCAGCAGCTTACCCCGCCCCGGGACATCAGAGCAGTACTTC. This codes for CASSLPRPGTSEQYF.

The chain employs TRBV5-1 and TRBJ2-3, with 10 positions matching TRBD2. Germline values: CDR1 SGHRS, CDR2 YFSETQ. The CDR3 is 17 amino acids. With V trimmed by 0 bases and J by 1 base, 5 bases remained unmatched. The CDR3 is CASSLESGRAGTDTQYF. DNA for the CDR3: TGCGCCAGCAGCTTGGAAAGCGGGAGGGCCGGCACAGATACGCAGTATTTT.

This sequence joins TRBV27 and TRBJ2-7, with 7 bases that match TRBD2. After removal of 6 bases from V and 4 bases from J, the junction contained 6 bases not matched to a gene. The CDR3 totals 13 residues. Looked up from germline, CDR1 is MNHEY and CDR2 is SMNVEV (reference sequence). The CDR3 region is CASRSSGGYEQYF. The CDR3 coding sequence is TGTGCCAGCAGATCGTCCGGGGGGTACGAGCAGTACTTC.

There are a few counts of this clone. The chain carries TRBV13 and TRBJ2-7; a weak D match, TRBD2 (6 bases). Trimming pared 4 bases from V and 1 base from J, leaving 8 bases between. The CDR3 spans 13 residues. Germline V gives CDR1 PRHDT, CDR2 FYEKMQ (reference sequence). The CDR3 sequence is CASSSRESYEQYF. The CDR3 region has the DNA TGTGCCAGCAGCTCCCGGGAGTCCTACGAGCAGTACTTC.

The table lists this clone with a few counts. This CDR3 is also generated by other DNA sequences in the sample. The CDR3 DNA sequence: TGTGCCAGCAGCCAGGCGGACAGGGCCCAAGAGACCCAGTACTTC. Protein sequence: CASSQADRAQETQYF. The V and J genes are TRBV3-1 and TRBJ2-5, with 8 bases aligning to TRBD1. Per germline, CDR1 LGHDT and CDR2 YNNKEL (reference sequence). V shed 3 bases, J shed 1 base, and the junction held 4 bases outside the gene matches. The CDR3 sequence is 15 residues long.

V gene TRBV28 combines with J gene TRBJ2-7; D remains unclear. The germline V and J ends were trimmed by 10 bases and 3 bases, with 19 bases remaining between them. The CDR3 loop spans 14 amino acids. Germline V gene lookup returns CDR1 MDHEN and CDR2 SYDVKM. CDR3 bases: TGTGCCACCCTTCGGACGGTCCCCGACTACGAGCAGTACTTC. Amino acids: CATLRTVPDYEQYF.

The rearrangement links TRBV6-1 to TRBJ2-5; 7 nucleotides align to TRBD2. The DNA matches TRBJ2-7 better at its end, which makes the J call doubtful. This CDR3 has 16 amino acids. Germline-derived CDR1 and CDR2 are MNHNS and SASEGT. As DNA, the CDR3 is TGTGCCAGCAGTACACCCGGGACTATCGGAACCTACGAGCAGTACTTC. It is translated as CASSTPGTIGTYEQYF.

The V gene is TRBV6-5, the J gene TRBJ2-7; 12 positions agree with TRBD2. The germline CDR1 and CDR2 sequences are MNHEY and SVGAGI. V lost 10 bases to trimming and J lost 5 bases; unmatched junction nucleotides: 12. The length of the CDR3 is 15 residues. The CDR3 nucleotides read TGTGCCAACAGATACTCGACTAGCGGGAGCCACGAGCAGTACTTC. Translated, it gives CANRYSTSGSHEQYF.

This clone was recorded at least ten times. This chain uses TRBV12-3 or TRBV12-4 with TRBJ2-2, with 10 bases fitting TRBD1. The CDR3 has 17 amino acids. The V gene end was trimmed by 4 bases and the J gene end by 1 base; junction bases not matched to a gene: 6. The CDR3 loop is CASSSNRDRGNTGELFF. The CDR3 nucleotides are TGTGCCAGCAGTTCTAACCGGGACAGGGGGAACACCGGGGAGCTGTTTTTT.

By sample share, this clone is medium-sized. The chain uses TRBV11-2 and TRBJ2-7; D not certain. This CDR3 has 15 amino acids. Germline lookup yields CDR1 SGHAT and CDR2 FQNNGV. Trimming left V 2 bases short and J 5 bases short, with 16 bases between. The CDR3 here is CASSLMQLGNDEQYF. The CDR3 DNA sequence: TGTGCCAGCAGCTTAATGCAGCTTGGCAATGACGAGCAGTACTTC. Drawing the rest from reference TRBV11-2 and TRBJ2-7, the complete variable domain is EAGVAQSPRYKIIEKRQSVAFWCNPISGHATLYWYQQILGQGPKLLIQFQNNGVVDDSQLPKDRFSAERLKGVDSTLKIQPAKLEDSAVYLCASSLMQLGNDEQYFGPGTRLTVT.

This clone appeared many times. The rearrangement joins TRBV7-6 to TRBJ2-1, with 8 nucleotides matching TRBD2. Germline CDR1 is SGHVS and CDR2 is FNYEAQ. V dropped 1 base and J dropped 6; count of bases not matched to a gene: 11. This CDR3 comprises 17 residues. CDR3 in DNA: TGTGCCAGCAGCTTAGTCACACTAGCGGAGGTGTCCAATGAGCAGTTCTTC. Residues: CASSLVTLAEVSNEQFF.

Turning to this clone: Given a much more abundant clone one base away, this may be a read error. The DNA for the CDR3 is TGTGCCAGCAGCCTTCTTGGGGTAGCCAAAAACATTCAGTACTTC. Protein product: CASSLLGVAKNIQYF. The chain carries TRBV5-5 and TRBJ2-4, with unresolved D. Between the trimmed V and J ends, which lost 4 bases and 0 bases, there was a span of 11 bases. Germline V gives CDR1 SGHKS, CDR2 YYEKEE (reference sequence). The CDR3 consists of 15 residues.

As regards this clone: A much larger clone is a single base away; this may be a read error. The chain uses TRBV29-1 and TRBJ1-3, with D perhaps TRBD1 (5 bases). The CDR3 sequence is 13 residues long. The germline CDR1 and CDR2 sequences are SQVTM and ANQGSEA. The CDR3 here is CIAWADIGNTIYF. In nucleotides, the CDR3 is TGCATCGCCTGGGCGGACATTGGAAACACCATATATTTT.

The V gene is TRBV19, the J gene TRBJ2-1; 7 nucleotides align to TRBD1. V shed 7 bases, J shed 5 bases, and the junction held 8 bases outside the gene matches. CDR1 and CDR2 (germline): LNHDA, SQIVND (reference sequence). CDR3 size: 14 residues. The CDR3 region has the DNA TGTGCCAGTACTCCTACAGGGGCACACAATGAGCAGTTCTTC. Its protein is CASTPTGAHNEQFF. Supplemented by reference TRBV19 and TRBJ2-1, the full variable domain reads DGGITQSPKYLFRKEGQNVTLSCEQNLNHDAMYWYRQDPGQGLRLIYYSQIVNDFQKGDIAEGYSVSREKKESFPLTVTSAQKNPTAFYLCASTPTGAHNEQFFGPGTRLTVL.